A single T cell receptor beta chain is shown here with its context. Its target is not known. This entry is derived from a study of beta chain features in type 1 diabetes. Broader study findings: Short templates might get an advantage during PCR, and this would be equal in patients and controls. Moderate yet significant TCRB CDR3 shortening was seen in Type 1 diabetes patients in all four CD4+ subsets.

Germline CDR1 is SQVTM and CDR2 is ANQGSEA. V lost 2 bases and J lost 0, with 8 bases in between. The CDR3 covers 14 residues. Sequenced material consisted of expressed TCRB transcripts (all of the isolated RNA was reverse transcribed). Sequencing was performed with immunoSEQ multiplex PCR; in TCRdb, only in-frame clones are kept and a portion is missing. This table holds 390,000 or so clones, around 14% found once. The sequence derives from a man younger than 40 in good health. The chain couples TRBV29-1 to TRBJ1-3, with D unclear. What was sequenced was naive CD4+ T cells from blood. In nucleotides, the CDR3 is TGCAGCGTTGAAAGGCCACTCTCTGGAAACACCATATATTTT. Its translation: CSVERPLSGNTIYF.